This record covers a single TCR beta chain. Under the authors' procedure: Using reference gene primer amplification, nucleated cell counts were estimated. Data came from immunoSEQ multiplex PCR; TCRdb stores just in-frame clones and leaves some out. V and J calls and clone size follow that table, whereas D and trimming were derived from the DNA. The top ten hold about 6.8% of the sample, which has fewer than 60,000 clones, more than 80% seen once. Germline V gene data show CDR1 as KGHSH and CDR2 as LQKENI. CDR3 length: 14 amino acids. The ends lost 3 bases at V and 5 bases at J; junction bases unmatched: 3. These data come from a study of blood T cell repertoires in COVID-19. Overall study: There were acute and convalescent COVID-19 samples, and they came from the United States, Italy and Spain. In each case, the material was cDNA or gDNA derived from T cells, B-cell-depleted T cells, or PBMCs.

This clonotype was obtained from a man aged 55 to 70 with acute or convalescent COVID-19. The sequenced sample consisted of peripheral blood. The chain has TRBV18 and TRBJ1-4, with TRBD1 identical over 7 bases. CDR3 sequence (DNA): TGTGCCAGCTCACCTCGACAGGGCAATGAAAAACTGTTTTTT. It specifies CASSPRQGNEKLFF.